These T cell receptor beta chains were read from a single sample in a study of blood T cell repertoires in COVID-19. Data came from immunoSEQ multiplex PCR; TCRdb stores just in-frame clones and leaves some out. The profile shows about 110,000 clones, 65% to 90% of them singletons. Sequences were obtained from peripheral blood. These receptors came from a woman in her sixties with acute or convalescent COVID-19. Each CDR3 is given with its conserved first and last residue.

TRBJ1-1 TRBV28 CASSLGGLRAEAFF
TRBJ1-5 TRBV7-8 CASSLNRGIFQPQHF
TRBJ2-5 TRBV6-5 CASSLSGGTQYF
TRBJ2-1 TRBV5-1 CASRPGLAGVYNEQFF
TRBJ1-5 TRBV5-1 CASSLGPQGAGQPQHF
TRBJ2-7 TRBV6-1 CASSDQRGPDEQYF
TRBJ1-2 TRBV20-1 CSARGGYGYTF
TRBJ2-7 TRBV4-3 CASSSPGGDYYEQYF
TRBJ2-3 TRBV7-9 CASSRSSLAGGDTQYF
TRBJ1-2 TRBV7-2 CASSSQTGSGYTF